These 18 T cell receptor beta chains were sequenced from one sample in a study of CD8 T cells in ankylosing spondylitis. The study, taken as a whole, reports: Seemingly characteristic of ankylosing spondylitis blood was a TCR beta motif consisting of eight highly homologous variants.

Antigens of these TCRs are unknown. MiXCR was run by TCRdb on the 5' RACE reads, yielding one entry per CDR3 protein. Among some 85,000 distinct CDR3 sequences listed, around 8.3% were seen once. Sequencing used blood, either unsorted or a sorted T cell fraction (not recorded which). The receptors come from a male donor with ankylosing spondylitis.

This clonotype was found a few times. The chain uses TRBV13 and TRBJ2-5; 9 positions match TRBD1. The germline V gene has CDR1 PRHDT and CDR2 FYEKMQ (reference sequence). The CDR3 contains 15 residues. V shed 5 bases and J 6 bases; nucleotides not matched to a gene: 10. The DNA of the CDR3 is TGTGCCAGCAGCGAGGACAGGGGATTGAAGAAGACCCAGTACTTC. Translating it yields CASSEDRGLKKTQYF.

Only a few counts were recorded for this clonotype. The rearrangement joins TRBV27 to TRBJ2-3, with D perhaps given as TRBD1 or TRBD2 (5 bases each). Germline V lookup: CDR1 MNHEY, CDR2 SMNVEV (reference sequence). CDR3 length: 12 residues. V was trimmed by 9 bases and J by 6 bases, leaving 13 bases between them. CDR3 bases: TGTGCCAGTCGGGACGTTTGGGATACGCAGTATTTT. Protein: CASRDVWDTQYF.

The rearrangement links TRBV4-2 to TRBJ2-5, with TRBD2 matching 9 bases. CDR1 and CDR2 from the germline V gene are LGHNA and YNFKEQ. CDR3 length: 17 residues. V was clipped by 3 bases and J by 4 bases; unmatched bases: 12. CDR3 residues: CASSHTMASGISETQYF. The CDR3, as DNA: TGTGCCAGCAGCCACACTATGGCTAGCGGGATATCAGAGACCCAGTACTTC.

The rearrangement links TRBV5-6 to TRBJ2-3, with 13 bases fitting TRBD2. The germline V gene encodes CDR1 SGHDT and CDR2 YYEEEE. V lost 7 bases, J lost 9 bases, and 11 bases stayed unmatched. The CDR3 consists of 15 residues. The CDR3 protein is CASGPGLAGVLTQYF. The CDR3 coding sequence is TGTGCCAGCGGCCCCGGACTAGCGGGAGTTTTGACGCAGTATTTT.

This clonotype was counted ten times or more. The genes are TRBV27 and TRBJ2-3, with 11 bases identical to TRBD2. CDR1 and CDR2 from the germline V gene are MNHEY and SMNVEV (reference sequence). The V segment lost 5 bases and the J segment 2 bases; nucleotides outside the gene matches: 6. The length of the CDR3 is 16 residues. CDR3 DNA sequence: TGTGCCAGCAGTCCACTAGCGGGAGTCGCCACAGATACGCAGTATTTT. This codes for CASSPLAGVATDTQYF.

This clonotype was recorded many times. This rearrangement joins TRBV4-1 to TRBJ2-7; 12 positions match TRBD2. This CDR3 is built from 15 residues. V lost 0 bases to trimming and J lost 9 bases; unmatched junction nucleotides: 6. Germline V CDR1 and CDR2: MGHRA, YSYEKL. This CDR3 is CASSQEFTSGRMQYF. The CDR3 nucleotides are TGCGCCAGCAGCCAAGAATTTACTAGCGGGAGGATGCAGTACTTC.

This clonotype came up a few times. The chain couples TRBV6-5 to TRBJ2-5, with D maybe TRBD1 (6 bases). Germline CDR1 reads MNHEY; CDR2 reads SVGAGI. Trimming left V 4 bases short and J 5 bases short, with 17 bases between. This CDR3 is built from 15 residues. CDR3 protein: CASSFRDTWGETQYF. The DNA for the CDR3 is TGTGCCAGCAGTTTCCGGGACACCTGGGGGGAGACCCAGTACTTC.

This clonotype was seen ten or more times. The CDR3 loop reads CASRPGTLSSGNTIYF. The CDR3, as DNA: TGTGCCAGCAGACCCGGGACGCTAAGCTCTGGAAACACCATATATTTT. This chain links TRBV7-9 with TRBJ1-3, with a possible D match to TRBD1 (5 bases). Trimming took 6 bases from V and 0 from J, leaving 15 bases between them. CDR3 length: 16 residues. In germline, CDR1 is SEHNR, CDR2 FQNEAQ (reference sequence).

This clonotype was seen more than once but under ten times. This sequence joins TRBV12-3 or TRBV12-4 and TRBJ2-2, with TRBD2 as a possible D gene (5 bases). This CDR3 region has 14 residues. V lost 5 bases and J lost 4, with 11 bases in between. The DNA of the CDR3 is TGTGCCAGCAGTACGACTGGGAGCACCGGGGAGCTGTTTTTT. It translates to CASSTTGSTGELFF.

This clonotype came up many times. The CDR3 here is CASSYGGVNEQFF. CDR3 DNA: TGTGCCAGCAGTTACGGTGGAGTCAATGAGCAGTTCTTC. The J gene is TRBJ2-1, the V gene TRBV6-2 or TRBV6-3; D gene unclear. The V end was cut by 2 bases, the J end by 6 bases, with 8 bases between. Germline CDR1 MNHEY, CDR2 SVGEGT. This CDR3 spans 13 amino acids.

CDR3 DNA sequence: TGTGCCAGCAGCACACCAATTAAGCGGGAAGGCCAAGAGACCCAGTACTTC. Its translation is CASSTPIKREGQETQYF. V gene TRBV11-2 combines with J gene TRBJ2-5; 7 positions agree with TRBD2. V lost 5 bases to trimming and J lost 1 base; unmatched junction nucleotides: 13. There are 17 residues in the CDR3. Looked up from germline, CDR1 is SGHAT and CDR2 is FQNNGV.

This chain joins TRBV29-1 and TRBJ1-5, with D perhaps TRBD1 (5 bases). This CDR3 region has 14 residues. Trimming removed 2 bases from V and 1 base from J, with 9 bases in between. CDR1 SQVTM and CDR2 ANQGSEA come from the germline V gene. The CDR3 DNA follows: TGCAGCGTTGAAACCCCAGGGAGCAATCAGCCCCAGCATTTT. Translated: CSVETPGSNQPQHF.

This clonotype has ten or more counts. V gene TRBV7-9 combines with J gene TRBJ1-1, with D possibly TRBD1 on 5 matching bases. Trimming took 4 bases from V and 4 from J, leaving 19 bases between them. There are 16 residues in the CDR3. Per germline, CDR1 SEHNR and CDR2 FQNEAQ (reference sequence). The CDR3 bases are TGTGCCAGCAGCTCCCGGCCGGGACCAAAGGCCACTGAAGCTTTCTTT. The encoded protein is CASSSRPGPKATEAFF.

The table lists this clonotype with many counts. This chain connects TRBV5-1 to TRBJ2-2; 7 nucleotides match TRBD2. Germline V gene data show CDR1 as SGHRS and CDR2 as YFSETQ. CDR3 length: 15 amino acids. V was pared by 0 bases and J by 6 bases, with 5 bases of the junction left unmatched. The CDR3 protein is CASSLGSAGPGELFF. The CDR3 DNA sequence: TGCGCCAGCAGCTTGGGTTCAGCGGGACCCGGGGAGCTGTTTTTT.

This clonotype was recorded a few times. V usage is TRBV7-9 and J usage is TRBJ2-1; TRBD2 matches 8 bases. The germline gives CDR1 SEHNR, CDR2 FQNEAQ (reference sequence). This CDR3 comprises 16 residues. The V segment lost 0 bases and the J segment 6 bases; nucleotides outside the gene matches: 7. The CDR3 is CASSLALAGGPNEQFF. For the CDR3, the DNA is TGTGCCAGCAGCTTAGCGCTCGCGGGAGGCCCCAATGAGCAGTTCTTC. The whole variable domain, filled in from reference TRBV7-9 and TRBJ2-1, reads DTGVSQNPRHKITKRGQNVTFRCDPISEHNRLYWYRQTLGQGPEFLTYFQNEAQLEKSRLLSDRFSAERPKGSFSTLEIQRTEQGDSAMYLCASSLALAGGPNEQFFGPGTRLTVL.

The chain combines TRBV20-1 with TRBJ2-3; TRBD2 matches at 10 bases. The CDR3 runs 17 residues. J was trimmed by 0 bases and V by 6 bases; bases with no gene match: 12. Germline V gene sequence: CDR1 DFQATT, CDR2 SNEGSKA (reference sequence). CDR3 loop: CSASWASGSPSTDTQYF. CDR3 sequence (DNA): TGCAGTGCCAGTTGGGCTAGCGGGAGTCCTAGCACAGATACGCAGTATTTT.

The table lists this clonotype with many counts. The chain links TRBV5-6 to TRBJ1-1; D perhaps matches TRBD1 (5 bases). The germline V and J ends were trimmed by 4 bases and 4 bases, with 29 bases remaining between them. CDR3 length: 19 amino acids. The germline CDR1 and CDR2 sequences are SGHDT and YYEEEE. DNA of the CDR3: TGTGCCAGCAGCCCGTACGATCCATACAGGTTGGGAAACTCCACTGAAGCTTTCTTT. Its protein is CASSPYDPYRLGNSTEAFF.

This clonotype occurred many times. The V gene is TRBV29-1, the J gene TRBJ1-1; 11 bases are shared with TRBD1. With 4 bases clipped from V and 5 bases from J, the junction kept 3 bases outside the gene matches. Germline CDR1 is SQVTM and CDR2 is ANQGSEA. The length of the CDR3 is 13 residues. CDR3: CSVGTGGWTEAFF. The CDR3 nucleotides read TGCAGCGTTGGGACAGGGGGCTGGACTGAAGCTTTCTTT.